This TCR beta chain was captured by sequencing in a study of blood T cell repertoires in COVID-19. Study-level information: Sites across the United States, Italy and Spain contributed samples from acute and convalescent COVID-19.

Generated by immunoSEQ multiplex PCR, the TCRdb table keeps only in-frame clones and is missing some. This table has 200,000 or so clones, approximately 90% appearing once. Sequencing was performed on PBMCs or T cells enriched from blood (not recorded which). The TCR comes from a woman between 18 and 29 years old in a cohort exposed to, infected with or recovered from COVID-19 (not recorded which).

Here the CDR3 DNA reads TGTGCCAGCAGTTTAGGAGGGGGCTTGAAGCCCCAGCATTTT. Encoded protein: CASSLGGGLKPQHF. The chain carries TRBV28 and TRBJ1-5, with 7 bases matching TRBD1. This CDR3 spans 14 amino acids. Unmatched junction bases numbered 6, after V lost 2 bases and J lost 8 bases. Germline V gene data show CDR1 as MDHEN and CDR2 as SYDVKM.